These T cell receptor beta chains were read from a single sample in a study of shared clonotypes between healthy human individuals. The protocol was immunoSEQ multiplex PCR, while the TCRdb copy is restricted to in-frame clones and leaves out a portion. The sample has 1.6 million or so clones, roughly 95% seen once. The sequenced sample consisted of naive CD4+ T cells sorted from blood. The receptors were gathered from a man aged 25-45 years in good health. CDR3s include the opening cysteine and the closing phenylalanine or tryptophan. D genes are given only for firm matches. Part of the rows lack a size; the others show once, few, many or a class for expanded clones.

V gene: TRBV19
clone size: NA
J gene: TRBJ2-7
D gene: NA
CDR3 DNA: TGTGCCAGTAGCCCAAGCGGTATCGGCTACGAGCAGTACTTC
CDR3 protein: CASSPSGIGYEQYF

V gene: TRBV9
clone size: once
J gene: TRBJ2-3
D gene: TRBD2
CDR3 DNA: TGTGCCAGCAGCGCTCTAGCGGGGCTCACAGATACGCAGTATTTT
CDR3 protein: CASSALAGLTDTQYF

V gene: TRBV19
clone size: NA
J gene: TRBJ2-5
D gene: NA
CDR3 DNA: TGTGCCAGTAGTCTGGGGCGCGTAAAGACCCAGTACTTC
CDR3 protein: CASSLGRVKTQYF

V gene: TRBV15
clone size: NA
J gene: TRBJ2-7
D gene: NA
CDR3 DNA: TGTGCCACCAGCTCAGGGTACGAGCAGTACTTC
CDR3 protein: CATSSGYEQYF

V gene: TRBV5-1
clone size: NA
J gene: TRBJ1-5
D gene: TRBD1
CDR3 DNA: TGCGCCAGCAGCTTGGATACAGGGGGAGGTCAGCCCCAGCATTTT
CDR3 protein: CASSLDTGGGQPQHF

V gene: TRBV7-2
clone size: NA
J gene: TRBJ2-7
D gene: NA
CDR3 DNA: TGTGCCAGCAGCTTTCTCTGGCCCTACGAGCAGTACTTC
CDR3 protein: CASSFLWPYEQYF

V gene: TRBV5-4
clone size: NA
J gene: TRBJ1-2
D gene: NA
CDR3 DNA: TGTGCCAGCAGCTTAGCCGGAACTAACTATGGCTACACCTTC
CDR3 protein: CASSLAGTNYGYTF

V gene: TRBV29-1
clone size: NA
J gene: TRBJ2-3
D gene: TRBD2
CDR3 DNA: TGCAGCGTTACTAGCGTAAGCACAGATACGCAGTATTTT
CDR3 protein: CSVTSVSTDTQYF

V gene: TRBV7-8
clone size: NA
J gene: TRBJ2-7
D gene: TRBD2
CDR3 DNA: TGTGCCAGCAGCGTCGCACTAGCGGGAGGGCCCGGGTCCCTACACGAGCAGTACTTC
CDR3 protein: CASSVALAGGPGSLHEQYF

V gene: TRBV7-2
clone size: NA
J gene: TRBJ2-7
D gene: NA
CDR3 DNA: TGTGCCAGCAGCGGGGGGTATGCGGGCGAGCAGTACTTC
CDR3 protein: CASSGGYAGEQYF

V gene: TRBV6-4
clone size: NA
J gene: TRBJ2-5
D gene: TRBD1
CDR3 DNA: TGTGCCAGCAGTGAGGGACAGGGAACGGCCCAGTACTTC
CDR3 protein: CASSEGQGTAQYF

V gene: TRBV10-3
clone size: NA
J gene: TRBJ2-2
D gene: TRBD2
CDR3 DNA: TGTGCCATCAGTGCGGGTCTAGCGGGAAGCGGGGAGCTGTTTTTT
CDR3 protein: CAISAGLAGSGELFF

V gene: TRBV5-1
clone size: NA
J gene: TRBJ1-1
D gene: TRBD1
CDR3 DNA: TGCGCCAGCAGCCGCGGAGACAGGGTTGCGTTCACTGAAGCTTTCTTT
CDR3 protein: CASSRGDRVAFTEAFF

V gene: TRBV4-1
clone size: NA
J gene: TRBJ1-4
D gene: NA
CDR3 DNA: TGCGCCAGCAGCTCGCCGGGGGTAACTAATGAAAAACTGTTTTTT
CDR3 protein: CASSSPGVTNEKLFF

V gene: TRBV29-1
clone size: NA
J gene: TRBJ2-7
D gene: TRBD2
CDR3 DNA: TGCAGCGCCCTGGGCGGGAGCGAGCAGTACTTC
CDR3 protein: CSALGGSEQYF

V gene: TRBV9
clone size: NA
J gene: TRBJ2-3
D gene: NA
CDR3 DNA: TGTGCCAGCAGCGCTGGACAGCTCACAGATACGCAGTATTTT
CDR3 protein: CASSAGQLTDTQYF

V gene: TRBV5-1
clone size: NA
J gene: TRBJ2-1
D gene: NA
CDR3 DNA: TGCGCCAGCAGCTTGGATCGGGCTTCAAGTAACAATGAGCAGTTCTTC
CDR3 protein: CASSLDRASSNNEQFF

V gene: TRBV7-9
clone size: NA
J gene: TRBJ2-3
D gene: NA
CDR3 DNA: TGTGCCAGCAGCTTAGCGCGGGCCACAGATACGCAGTATTTT
CDR3 protein: CASSLARATDTQYF

V gene: TRBV27
clone size: NA
J gene: TRBJ2-1
D gene: NA
CDR3 DNA: TGTGCCACCCAAAAGTTTAGAAGGCAGTTCTTC
CDR3 protein: CATQKFRRQFF

V gene: TRBV6-5
clone size: NA
J gene: TRBJ1-1
D gene: NA
CDR3 DNA: TGTGCCAGCAGTTACGTGGGACCGCCTTTAAACACTGAAGCTTTCTTT
CDR3 protein: CASSYVGPPLNTEAFF

V gene: TRBV28
clone size: NA
J gene: TRBJ1-4
D gene: NA
CDR3 DNA: TGTGCCAGCATAACCCTCCGGGGTCCTAATGAAAAACTGTTTTTT
CDR3 protein: CASITLRGPNEKLFF

V gene: TRBV10-1
clone size: NA
J gene: TRBJ2-3
D gene: TRBD2
CDR3 DNA: TGCGCCAGCAGTGAGTCGTCAGCGGGAGGCGGGAGAACGCAGTATTTT
CDR3 protein: CASSESSAGGGRTQYF

V gene: TRBV6-6
clone size: NA
J gene: TRBJ1-3
D gene: NA
CDR3 DNA: TGTGCCAGCAGCCTGACACAGGGAACTTCTGGAAACACCATATATTTT
CDR3 protein: CASSLTQGTSGNTIYF

V gene: TRBV28
clone size: once
J gene: TRBJ1-5
D gene: TRBD1
CDR3 DNA: TGTGCCAGCATCCCTTCGTCCAGGGGGCTTCCCAATCAGCCCCAGCATTTT
CDR3 protein: CASIPSSRGLPNQPQHF

V gene: TRBV6-5
clone size: NA
J gene: TRBJ1-3
D gene: NA
CDR3 DNA: TGTGCCAGCAGTTACGGAGGGTCTGGAAACACCATATATTTT
CDR3 protein: CASSYGGSGNTIYF

V gene: TRBV11-2
clone size: NA
J gene: TRBJ2-3
D gene: NA
CDR3 DNA: TGTGCCAGCAGCTTAGTTCGCTATCCTCGACCATCTAGCACAGATACGCAGTATTTT
CDR3 protein: CASSLVRYPRPSSTDTQYF

V gene: TRBV6-5
clone size: NA
J gene: TRBJ2-5
D gene: NA
CDR3 DNA: TGTGCCAGCAGTTATGGGGGGCGGACCCAGTACTTC
CDR3 protein: CASSYGGRTQYF

V gene: TRBV7-9
clone size: NA
J gene: TRBJ1-2
D gene: TRBD1
CDR3 DNA: TGTGCCAGCAGCTTAGCTGACAGGGGACGCACCTTC
CDR3 protein: CASSLADRGRTF

V gene: TRBV19
clone size: NA
J gene: TRBJ2-5
D gene: NA
CDR3 DNA: TGTGCCAGTAGTACACCAACGACGCAGACGGAAGAGACCCAGTACTTC
CDR3 protein: CASSTPTTQTEETQYF

V gene: TRBV9
clone size: NA
J gene: TRBJ2-2
D gene: NA
CDR3 DNA: TGTGCCAGCAGCGTGGGACATACGAACACCGGGGAGCTGTTTTTT
CDR3 protein: CASSVGHTNTGELFF

V gene: TRBV6-5
clone size: NA
J gene: TRBJ2-7
D gene: TRBD2
CDR3 DNA: TGTGCCAGCACCCTGCTAGCGGGGGGATCCTACGAGCAGTACTTC
CDR3 protein: CASTLLAGGSYEQYF

V gene: TRBV5-5
clone size: NA
J gene: TRBJ1-3
D gene: NA
CDR3 DNA: TGTGCCAGCAGCTCAACTCCGGGCCCCTCTGGAAACACCATATATTTT
CDR3 protein: CASSSTPGPSGNTIYF

V gene: TRBV7-2
clone size: NA
J gene: TRBJ2-1
D gene: TRBD2
CDR3 DNA: TGTGCCAGCAGCTCCGACGTAATGGGACTACACTACAATGAGCAGTTCTTC
CDR3 protein: CASSSDVMGLHYNEQFF

V gene: TRBV7-9
clone size: NA
J gene: TRBJ1-2
D gene: NA
CDR3 DNA: TGTGCCAGCAGCTTGAGCGGACCTAACTATGGCTACACCTTC
CDR3 protein: CASSLSGPNYGYTF

V gene: TRBV5-1
clone size: once
J gene: TRBJ2-2
D gene: TRBD2
CDR3 DNA: TGCGCCAGCAGCACGGGACTAGCGGCGAACACCGGGGAGCTGTTTTTT
CDR3 protein: CASSTGLAANTGELFF

V gene: TRBV5-1
clone size: NA
J gene: TRBJ2-2
D gene: NA
CDR3 DNA: TGCGCCAGCAGCTTGGGGGCAGGTAACACCGGGGAGCTGTTTTTT
CDR3 protein: CASSLGAGNTGELFF

V gene: TRBV7-9
clone size: NA
J gene: TRBJ2-7
D gene: NA
CDR3 DNA: TGTGCCAGCAGCTCTATTGAACTCTCCTACGAGCAGTACTTC
CDR3 protein: CASSSIELSYEQYF

V gene: TRBV18
clone size: NA
J gene: TRBJ1-5
D gene: NA
CDR3 DNA: TGTGCCAGCTCACGACAGAGCAATCAGCCCCAGCATTTT
CDR3 protein: CASSRQSNQPQHF

V gene: TRBV28
clone size: NA
J gene: TRBJ1-2
D gene: NA
CDR3 DNA: TGTGCCAGCAGTTGGCAGAACTATGGCTACACCTTC
CDR3 protein: CASSWQNYGYTF

V gene: TRBV15
clone size: NA
J gene: TRBJ2-7
D gene: NA
CDR3 DNA: TGTGCCACCAGCAGAGATTCAGTAAACGAGCAGTACTTC
CDR3 protein: CATSRDSVNEQYF

V gene: TRBV6-5
clone size: NA
J gene: TRBJ2-7
D gene: NA
CDR3 DNA: TGTGCCAGCAGTCACCTCCCGCGCTACGAGCAGTACTTC
CDR3 protein: CASSHLPRYEQYF

V gene: TRBV29-1
clone size: NA
J gene: TRBJ1-2
D gene: TRBD1
CDR3 DNA: TGCAGCGTTGAAGATACTTCGGGACAGGGAAAAAATGGCTACACCTTC
CDR3 protein: CSVEDTSGQGKNGYTF

V gene: TRBV5-1
clone size: NA
J gene: TRBJ2-7
D gene: NA
CDR3 DNA: TGCGCCAGCAGCTTGGGGGTTTTAACAGGGATCTCCTACGAGCAGTACTTC
CDR3 protein: CASSLGVLTGISYEQYF

V gene: TRBV4-3
clone size: NA
J gene: TRBJ2-3
D gene: TRBD2
CDR3 DNA: TGCGCCAGCAGCCTACGGGAGGATGGAGCAGATACGCAGTATTTT
CDR3 protein: CASSLREDGADTQYF

V gene: TRBV10-3
clone size: NA
J gene: TRBJ1-3
D gene: NA
CDR3 DNA: TGTGCCATCAGTGAGTCGAAAGGGCTCGTCGCTGGAAACACCATATATTTT
CDR3 protein: CAISESKGLVAGNTIYF

V gene: TRBV11-3
clone size: NA
J gene: TRBJ1-1
D gene: NA
CDR3 DNA: TGTGCCAGCAGCTCCGCCGGGACTACTGATGAAGCTTTCTTT
CDR3 protein: CASSSAGTTDEAFF

V gene: TRBV28
clone size: NA
J gene: TRBJ1-4
D gene: TRBD1
CDR3 DNA: TGTGCCAGCAGAGAGCCAGGGGGGGAAAAACTGTTTTTT
CDR3 protein: CASREPGGEKLFF

V gene: TRBV2
clone size: NA
J gene: TRBJ2-3
D gene: NA
CDR3 DNA: TGTGCCAGCAGTGGAAACAATATACCTAGCACAGATACGCAGTATTTT
CDR3 protein: CASSGNNIPSTDTQYF

V gene: TRBV7-9
clone size: NA
J gene: TRBJ1-1
D gene: NA
CDR3 DNA: TGTGCCAGCAGCTTGCAGGGAGGCGGTGAAGCTTTCTTT
CDR3 protein: CASSLQGGGEAFF

V gene: TRBV29-1
clone size: NA
J gene: TRBJ2-7
D gene: TRBD1
CDR3 DNA: TGCAGCGTTGTTGACAGGGCGAATTCGAGGGAGCAGTACTTC
CDR3 protein: CSVVDRANSREQYF

V gene: TRBV2
clone size: NA
J gene: TRBJ2-2
D gene: NA
CDR3 DNA: TGTGCCAGCAGTGACAGGACCGGGGAGCTGTTTTTT
CDR3 protein: CASSDRTGELFF

V gene: TRBV6-1
clone size: NA
J gene: TRBJ1-5
D gene: NA
CDR3 DNA: TGTGCCAGCACCCCTATACGGGGAAATCAGCCCCAGCATTTT
CDR3 protein: CASTPIRGNQPQHF

V gene: TRBV6-1
clone size: NA
J gene: TRBJ2-1
D gene: NA
CDR3 DNA: TGTGCCAGCAGTGAATACAAGGTCCTCTTCTCTATAGGCCTCTCCTACAATGAGCAGTTCTTC
CDR3 protein: CASSEYKVLFSIGLSYNEQFF

V gene: TRBV27
clone size: NA
J gene: TRBJ1-5
D gene: NA
CDR3 DNA: TGTGCCAGCAGTTCCGGCCGCCGAGGGAGTCAGCCCCAGCATTTT
CDR3 protein: CASSSGRRGSQPQHF

V gene: TRBV19
clone size: NA
J gene: TRBJ2-7
D gene: NA
CDR3 DNA: TGTGCCAGTAGTATGGTCGCAGGGGTGGAGCAGTACTTC
CDR3 protein: CASSMVAGVEQYF

V gene: TRBV6-6
clone size: NA
J gene: TRBJ1-2
D gene: NA
CDR3 DNA: TGTGCCAGCAGTTACGGGACCGACGTAGGCGGCTACACCTTC
CDR3 protein: CASSYGTDVGGYTF

V gene: TRBV12-5
clone size: NA
J gene: TRBJ2-3
D gene: NA
CDR3 DNA: TGTGCTAGTGGTTTGGGTGGGAGGTCAGATACGCAGTATTTT
CDR3 protein: CASGLGGRSDTQYF

V gene: TRBV28
clone size: NA
J gene: TRBJ2-1
D gene: NA
CDR3 DNA: TGTGCCAGCAGTCTGGGGGGTTCGGACAATGAGCAGTTCTTC
CDR3 protein: CASSLGGSDNEQFF

V gene: TRBV28
clone size: NA
J gene: TRBJ2-2
D gene: NA
CDR3 DNA: TGTGCCAGCAGTTTGCCCCAGCTAACCGGGGAGCTGTTTTTT
CDR3 protein: CASSLPQLTGELFF